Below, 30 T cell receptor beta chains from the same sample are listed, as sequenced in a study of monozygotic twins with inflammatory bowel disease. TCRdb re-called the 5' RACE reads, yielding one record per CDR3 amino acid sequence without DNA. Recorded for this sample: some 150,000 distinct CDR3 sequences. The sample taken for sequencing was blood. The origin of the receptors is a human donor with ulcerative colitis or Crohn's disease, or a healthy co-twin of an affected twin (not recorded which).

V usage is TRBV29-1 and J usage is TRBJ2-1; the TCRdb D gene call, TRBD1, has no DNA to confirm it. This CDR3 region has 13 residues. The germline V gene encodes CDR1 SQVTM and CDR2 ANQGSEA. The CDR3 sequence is CSVPGTGINEQFF.

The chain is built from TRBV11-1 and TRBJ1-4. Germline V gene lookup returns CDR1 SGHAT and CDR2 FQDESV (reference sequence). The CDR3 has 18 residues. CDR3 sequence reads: CASSLTWLLQSTNEKLFF.

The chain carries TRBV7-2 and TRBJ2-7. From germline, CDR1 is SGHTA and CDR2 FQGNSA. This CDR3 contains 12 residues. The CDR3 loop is CASSAQFYEQYF.

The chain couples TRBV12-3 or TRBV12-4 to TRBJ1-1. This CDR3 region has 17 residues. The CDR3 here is CASSSIRLEGKGTEAFF.

This CDR3 reads CASSLVDGTYEQYF. This chain uses TRBV5-1 with TRBJ2-7; the TCRdb call, TRBD1, lacks DNA for checking. This CDR3 region has 14 residues. Germline V gene sequence: CDR1 SGHRS, CDR2 YFSETQ.

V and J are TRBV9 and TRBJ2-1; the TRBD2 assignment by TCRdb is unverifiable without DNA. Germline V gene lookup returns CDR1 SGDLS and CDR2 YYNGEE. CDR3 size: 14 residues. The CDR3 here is CASSVSGEGNEQFF.

CDR3 amino acids: CSARAPGIGFDEQYF. The rearrangement links TRBV20-1 to TRBJ2-7; TCRdb's D gene call, TRBD1, goes unchecked for lack of DNA. CDR3 length equals 15 residues. CDR1 DFQATT and CDR2 SNEGSKA come from the germline V gene (reference sequence).

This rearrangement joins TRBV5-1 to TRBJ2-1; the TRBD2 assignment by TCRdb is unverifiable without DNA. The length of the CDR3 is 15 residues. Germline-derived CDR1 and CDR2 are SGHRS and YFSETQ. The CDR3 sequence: CASSLGLAGVGEQFF.

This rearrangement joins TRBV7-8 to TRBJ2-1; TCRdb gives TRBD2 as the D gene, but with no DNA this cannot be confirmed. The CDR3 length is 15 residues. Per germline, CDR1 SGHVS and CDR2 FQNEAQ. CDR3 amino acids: CASSLLSGSYNEQFF.

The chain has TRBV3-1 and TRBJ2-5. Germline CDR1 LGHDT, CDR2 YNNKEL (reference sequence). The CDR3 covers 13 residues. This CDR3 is CASSPQVMETQYF.

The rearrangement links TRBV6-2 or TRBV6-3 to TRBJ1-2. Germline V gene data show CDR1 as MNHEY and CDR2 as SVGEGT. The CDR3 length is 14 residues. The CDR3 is CASSERLLSYGYTF.

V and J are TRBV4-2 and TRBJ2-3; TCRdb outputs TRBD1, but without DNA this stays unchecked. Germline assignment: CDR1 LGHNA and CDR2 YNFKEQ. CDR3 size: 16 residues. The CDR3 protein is CASSHGQGASTDTQYF.

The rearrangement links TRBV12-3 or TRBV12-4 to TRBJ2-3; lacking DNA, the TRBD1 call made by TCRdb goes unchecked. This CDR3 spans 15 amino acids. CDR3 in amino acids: CASSLPGSNPATQYF.

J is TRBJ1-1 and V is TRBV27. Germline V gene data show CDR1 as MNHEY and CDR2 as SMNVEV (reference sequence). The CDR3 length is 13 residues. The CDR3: CASSLYSNTEAFF.

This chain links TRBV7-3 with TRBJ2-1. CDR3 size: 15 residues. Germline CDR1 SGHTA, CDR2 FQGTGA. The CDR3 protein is CASSFEGGSYNEQFF.

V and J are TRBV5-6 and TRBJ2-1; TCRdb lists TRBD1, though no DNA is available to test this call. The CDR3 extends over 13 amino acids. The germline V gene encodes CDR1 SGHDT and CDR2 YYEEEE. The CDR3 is CASSFDRAGTLFF.

CDR3 protein: CASSPGRGNEQYF. The chain has TRBV12-3 or TRBV12-4 and TRBJ2-7; the TRBD1 assignment by TCRdb is unverifiable without DNA. The CDR3 spans 13 residues.

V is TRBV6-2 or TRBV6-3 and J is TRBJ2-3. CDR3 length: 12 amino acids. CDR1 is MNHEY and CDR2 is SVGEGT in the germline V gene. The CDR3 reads CASNYFTDTQYF.

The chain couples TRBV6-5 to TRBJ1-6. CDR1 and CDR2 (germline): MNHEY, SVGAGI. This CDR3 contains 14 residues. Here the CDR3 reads CASSYESSDSPLHF.

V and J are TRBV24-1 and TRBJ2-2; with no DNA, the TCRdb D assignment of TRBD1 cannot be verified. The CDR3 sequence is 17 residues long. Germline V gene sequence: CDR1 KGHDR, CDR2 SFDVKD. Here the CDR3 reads CATSDRSGTKNTGELFF.

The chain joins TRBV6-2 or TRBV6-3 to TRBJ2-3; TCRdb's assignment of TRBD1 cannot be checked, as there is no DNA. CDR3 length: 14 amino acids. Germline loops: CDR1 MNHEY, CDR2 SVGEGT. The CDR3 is CASSRTPLGDTQYF.

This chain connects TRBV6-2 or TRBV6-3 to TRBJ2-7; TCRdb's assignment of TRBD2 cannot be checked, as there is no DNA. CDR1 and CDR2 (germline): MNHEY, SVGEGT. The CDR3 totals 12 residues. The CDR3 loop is CASSLPPHEQYF.

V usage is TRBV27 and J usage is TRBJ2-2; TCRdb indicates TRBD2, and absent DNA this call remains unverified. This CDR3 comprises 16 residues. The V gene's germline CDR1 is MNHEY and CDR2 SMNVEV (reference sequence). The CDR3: CASSLSSGRLTGELFF.

Here the CDR3 reads CASSFDGLSNYGYTF. The chain combines TRBV5-1 with TRBJ1-2. The CDR3 is 15 amino acids. The germline V gene has CDR1 SGHRS and CDR2 YFSETQ.

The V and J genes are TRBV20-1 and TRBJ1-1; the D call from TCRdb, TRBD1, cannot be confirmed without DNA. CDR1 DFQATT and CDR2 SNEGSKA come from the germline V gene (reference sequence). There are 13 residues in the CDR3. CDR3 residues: CSASRAGDTEAFF.

The chain's CDR3 is CASRGQGSVEQYF. This chain joins TRBV2 and TRBJ2-7; TCRdb designates TRBD1, a call that cannot be tested without DNA. Germline loops: CDR1 SNHLY, CDR2 FYNNEI. CDR3 length: 13 residues.

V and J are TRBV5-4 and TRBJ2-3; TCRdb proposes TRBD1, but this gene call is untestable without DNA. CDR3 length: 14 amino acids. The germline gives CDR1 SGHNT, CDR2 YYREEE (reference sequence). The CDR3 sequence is CASSPRTGQDTQYF. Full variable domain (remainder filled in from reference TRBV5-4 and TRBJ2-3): ETGVTQSPTHLIKTRGQQVTLRCSSQSGHNTVSWYQQALGQGPQFIFQYYREEENGRGNFPPRFSGLQFPNYSSELNVNALELDDSALYLCASSPRTGQDTQYFGPGTRLTVL.

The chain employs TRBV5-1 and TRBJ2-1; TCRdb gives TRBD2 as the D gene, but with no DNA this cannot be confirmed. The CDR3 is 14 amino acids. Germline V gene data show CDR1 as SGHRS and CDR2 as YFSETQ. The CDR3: CASSFGLAGEEQFF.

CDR3 sequence: CASSLRDVATNEKLFF. The J gene is TRBJ1-4, the V gene TRBV5-1; TCRdb's assignment of TRBD1 cannot be checked, as there is no DNA. The germline V gene has CDR1 SGHRS and CDR2 YFSETQ. This CDR3 comprises 16 residues.

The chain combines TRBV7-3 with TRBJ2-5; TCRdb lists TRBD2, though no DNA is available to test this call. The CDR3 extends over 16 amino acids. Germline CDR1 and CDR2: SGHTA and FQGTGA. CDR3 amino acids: CASSARGWAGQETQYF.